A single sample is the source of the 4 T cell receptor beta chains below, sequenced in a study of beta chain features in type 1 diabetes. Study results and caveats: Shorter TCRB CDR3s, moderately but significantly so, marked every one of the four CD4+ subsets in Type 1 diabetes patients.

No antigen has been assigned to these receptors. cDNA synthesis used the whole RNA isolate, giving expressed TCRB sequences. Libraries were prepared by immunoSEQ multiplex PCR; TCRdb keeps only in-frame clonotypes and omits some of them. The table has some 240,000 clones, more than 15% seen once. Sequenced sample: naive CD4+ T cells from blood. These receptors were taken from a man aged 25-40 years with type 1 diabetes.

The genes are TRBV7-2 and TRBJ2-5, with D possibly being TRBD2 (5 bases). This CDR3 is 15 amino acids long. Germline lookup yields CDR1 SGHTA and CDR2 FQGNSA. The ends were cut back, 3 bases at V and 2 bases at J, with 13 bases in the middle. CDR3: CASSFISRGQETQYF. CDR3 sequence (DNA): TGTGCCAGCAGCTTCATAAGCCGGGGACAAGAGACCCAGTACTTC. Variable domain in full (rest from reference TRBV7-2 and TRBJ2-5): GAGVSQSPSNKVTEKGKDVELRCDPISGHTALYWYRQSLGQGLEFLIYFQGNSAPDKSGLPSDRFSAERTGGSVSTLTIQRTQQEDSAVYLCASSFISRGQETQYFGPGTRLLVL.

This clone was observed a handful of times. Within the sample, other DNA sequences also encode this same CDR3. In DNA form, the CDR3 reads TGTGCCAGCAGCTATAGCACAGATACGCAGTATTTT. Translation: CASSYSTDTQYF. The V call is TRBV7-2, the J call TRBJ2-3; D unresolved. The CDR3 loop spans 12 amino acids. Per the germline V gene, CDR1 is SGHTA and CDR2 is FQGNSA. V was clipped by 4 bases and J by 0 bases, with 2 bases between them. The full variable domain, its missing parts supplied by reference TRBV7-2 and TRBJ2-3, is GAGVSQSPSNKVTEKGKDVELRCDPISGHTALYWYRQSLGQGLEFLIYFQGNSAPDKSGLPSDRFSAERTGGSVSTLTIQRTQQEDSAVYLCASSYSTDTQYFGPGTRLTVL.

This CDR3 is CASRIRDTGTDTQYF. CDR3 sequence (DNA): TGTGCCAGTCGCATCCGGGACACTGGCACAGATACGCAGTATTTT. The gene calls are TRBV19 and TRBJ2-3, with D possibly TRBD1 on 6 matching bases. Trimming removed 8 bases from V and 1 base from J, with 16 bases in between. This CDR3 spans 15 amino acids. The germline gives CDR1 LNHDA, CDR2 SQIVND (reference sequence).

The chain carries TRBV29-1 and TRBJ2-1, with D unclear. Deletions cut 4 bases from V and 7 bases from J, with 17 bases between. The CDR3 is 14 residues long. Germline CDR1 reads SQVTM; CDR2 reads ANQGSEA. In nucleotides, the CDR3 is TGCAGCGTTGGGTTAGGCACGGTTGGGAATGAGCAGTTCTTC. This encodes CSVGLGTVGNEQFF.